This TCR beta chain was identified in a study of T cells in tumors after PD-1 blockade. Turning to the study itself: Patients had no prior checkpoint blockade, systemic immunosuppressants, or anti-cancer therapy within 4 weeks. During anti-PD-1 treatment, some patients continued daily vismodegib 150 mg. Peripheral blood samples averaged 36,536 unique clonotypes and 113,528 templates. Treatment was either pembrolizumab 200 mg every 3 weeks or cemiplimab 350 mg every 2 weeks.

The CDR3 is 15 residues long. V shed 4 bases and J 3 bases; nucleotides not matched to a gene: 2. In germline, CDR1 is LNHDA, CDR2 SQIVND (reference sequence). Some clones are missing from TCRdb's copy, which holds only in-frame ones; the method was immunoSEQ multiplex PCR. The data hold 60,000 or so clones, with over 75% observed a single time. The chain links TRBV19 to TRBJ2-7; 14 bases align to TRBD2. This sequence was found in a human donor with basal cell carcinoma. The specimen was PBMCs, collected before anti-PD-1 treatment. CDR3 DNA: TGTGCCAGTAGTAGGGGGACTAGCGGGGGCTACGAGCAGTACTTC. Protein: CASSRGTSGGYEQYF.